The TCR beta chain described here comes from a study of patients and donors after allogeneic stem cell transplantation. This clonotype was counted many times. TCRdb itself ran the RT-PCR reads through MiXCR, one entry per CDR3 protein. This sample has about 960,000 distinct CDR3 sequences; about 20% occur once, and the top ten carry roughly 6.4%. The junction had 3 bases not matched to a gene; V was cut back by 1 base and J by 3 bases. This CDR3 has 15 residues. V is TRBV12-3 or TRBV12-4 and J is TRBJ2-7, with 10 bases identical to TRBD1. The TCR was taken from a human donor who was either an allogeneic HSCT recipient or a stem cell or donor lymphocyte infusion donor (not recorded which). It is not recorded whose cells these are; they may come from a transplant donor. Sequenced material: blood, either unsorted or a sorted T cell fraction (not recorded which). The CDR3 region is CASSLGQGANYEQYF. The DNA for the CDR3 is TGTGCCAGCAGTTTAGGACAGGGGGCTAACTACGAGCAGTACTTC.